Included here is one TCR beta chain sequence, with context. As yet, its antigen is unknown. The data were obtained in a study of post-analysis software for immune sequencing data. About the research overall: Disease courses included relapsing-remitting, secondary progressive and progressive-relapsing multiple sclerosis. Study-wide results and caveats: There were several TRBV segments more frequent in patients than controls, and TRBV5-6, TRBV5-1 and TRBV20-1 were among them. Samples sharing a preparation batch grouped tightly together when assessed by F measure. Diversity measured as normalized Chao1 was significantly lower in multiple sclerosis patients than in controls.

Incorporated into the TCR beta cDNA libraries were unique molecular identifiers, which served to reduce PCR and sequencing biases. T cells numbering roughly 1 to 10 million yielded about 500,000 cDNA molecules. TCRdb redid the calling of the PCR reads with MiXCR, one entry per CDR3 protein. The table lists 500,000 to 600,000 distinct CDR3 sequences, about 40% of them singletons, with 1.5% to 2% in the top ten. V shed 4 bases and J 4 bases; nucleotides not matched to a gene: 6. Germline loops: CDR1 LGHDT, CDR2 YNNKEL (reference sequence). CDR3 length equals 15 residues. The sequenced material came from blood. V and J are TRBV3-1 and TRBJ2-1; TRBD2 agrees at 8 bases. The source of this sequence is a girl aged 10 to 17 with multiple sclerosis. The CDR3 bases are TGTGCCAGCAGCCGAAACCGCGGGGGGTACAATGAGCAGTTCTTC. Its protein is CASSRNRGGYNEQFF.